Shown below are 14 T cell receptor beta chains from a single sample sequenced in a study of blood T cell repertoires in COVID-19. The method was immunoSEQ multiplex PCR; TCRdb's version includes in-frame clones alone and lacks a portion of them. Of approximately 290,000 clones in the sample, around 85% were seen once. Sample: peripheral blood. These receptor sequences come from a human donor with COVID-19, enrolled during active disease. The donor label of this sample is uncertain.

J is TRBJ1-5 and V is TRBV6-5; a possible D gene is TRBD1 (5 bases). Germline V CDR1 and CDR2: MNHEY, SVGAGI. CDR3 size: 15 residues. With 4 bases removed from V and 0 bases from J, the gap between germline ends came to 10 bases. DNA of the CDR3: TGTGCCAGCAGTTGGGGGGGGGATAGCAATCAGCCCCAGCATTTT. The encoded protein is CASSWGGDSNQPQHF.

This chain links TRBV3-1 (or the pseudogene TRBV3-2) with TRBJ1-5; TRBD1 is a possible D gene (5 bases). CDR1 and CDR2 from the germline V gene are LGHDT and YNNKEL (reference sequence). Trimming removed 1 base from V and 2 bases from J, with 12 bases in between. This CDR3 spans 16 amino acids. For the CDR3, the DNA is TGTGCCAGCAGCCAAGCGAGTTCGGGGGGCAATCAGCCCCAGCATTTT. It yields the protein CASSQASSGGNQPQHF.

The CDR3 DNA follows: TGTGCCAGCAGTTTACGCCCGGGACAGTCCTACGAGCAGTACTTC. Residues: CASSLRPGQSYEQYF. V and J are TRBV27 and TRBJ2-7, with TRBD1 matching over 7 bases. Trimming at V came to 2 bases and at J to 1 base, leaving 5 bases not matched to a gene. This CDR3 region has 15 residues. Germline CDR1 MNHEY, CDR2 SMNVEV (reference sequence).

V and J are TRBV11-2 and TRBJ1-1; D may be TRBD1 (5 bases). Trimming left V 3 bases short and J 1 base short, with 12 bases between. This CDR3 has 15 amino acids. CDR1 SGHAT and CDR2 FQNNGV come from the germline V gene. The chain's CDR3 is CASSFSVGANTEAFF. For the CDR3, the DNA is TGTGCCAGCAGCTTTTCGGTAGGGGCGAACACTGAAGCTTTCTTT.

This chain connects TRBV6-5 to TRBJ1-4; 9 bases are a match to TRBD1. This CDR3 contains 14 residues. V lost 5 bases to trimming and J lost 9 bases; unmatched junction nucleotides: 7. Per the germline V gene, CDR1 is MNHEY and CDR2 is SVGAGI. CDR3 nucleotides: TGTGCCAGCAGTAGGGACAGGGAAGTTCAAAAACTGTTTTTT. Its protein product is CASSRDREVQKLFF.

The V and J genes are TRBV7-2 and TRBJ2-5; 10 positions agree with TRBD1. Germline lookup yields CDR1 SGHTA and CDR2 FQGNSA. Germline trimming cut 4 bases from V and 3 bases from J; bases unmatched to any gene: 5. This CDR3 is 15 amino acids long. The CDR3 loop is CASSSPGQGKETQYF. DNA of the CDR3: TGTGCCAGCAGCTCCCCGGGACAGGGGAAAGAGACCCAGTACTTC.

The chain recombines TRBV5-8 with TRBJ2-3, with 11 bases matching TRBD2. The germline gives CDR1 SGHTS, CDR2 YDEGEE. There are 15 residues in the CDR3. V shed 4 bases, J shed 1 base, and the junction held 2 bases outside the gene matches. CDR3 nucleotides: TGTGCCAGCAGCGTACTAGCGGGAGGCACAGATACGCAGTATTTT. It yields the protein CASSVLAGGTDTQYF.

The chain employs TRBV28 and TRBJ2-2; 8 bases are shared with TRBD2. The trim removed 5 bases at V and 1 base at J, leaving 3 bases unmatched. This CDR3 is 15 amino acids long. CDR1 and CDR2 (germline): MDHEN, SYDVKM. The DNA for the CDR3 is TGTGCCAGCAGTCCGAGCGGGAGGAACACCGGGGAGCTGTTTTTT. Translating it yields CASSPSGRNTGELFF.

Only a few counts were recorded for this clone. The chain has TRBV19 and TRBJ1-2, with D possibly matching TRBD1 (5 bases). Germline values: CDR1 LNHDA, CDR2 SQIVND (reference sequence). V was clipped by 1 base and J by 8 bases, with 11 bases between them. The CDR3 consists of 13 residues. CDR3 region: CASSIGRDLGYTF. CDR3 DNA sequence: TGTGCCAGTAGTATAGGCAGGGATCTCGGCTACACCTTC.

The CDR3 is CASSPGLEGETQYF. The CDR3 DNA sequence: TGTGCCAGCTCACCGGGGCTGGAGGGAGAGACCCAGTACTTC. The V gene is TRBV18, the J gene TRBJ2-5; tentative D call: TRBD2 (6 bases). The ends were cut back, 3 bases at V and 4 bases at J, with 12 bases in the middle. This CDR3 region has 14 residues. CDR1 is KGHSH and CDR2 is LQKENI in the germline V gene.

The rearrangement uses TRBV27 and TRBJ1-6; a weak D match, TRBD1 (5 bases). Trimming stripped 4 bases from V and 7 bases from J, with 14 bases between. CDR1 and CDR2 (germline): MNHEY, SMNVEV (reference sequence). The CDR3 covers 15 residues. DNA of the CDR3: TGTGCCAGCAGTTACGGGAGGACACCAAATTCACCCCTCCACTTT. It yields the protein CASSYGRTPNSPLHF.

This clone was counted a few times. The chain couples TRBV5-1 to TRBJ1-2, with 9 bases matching TRBD1. In germline, CDR1 is SGHRS, CDR2 YFSETQ. The CDR3 covers 15 residues. J gave up 7 bases and V 2 bases, and 9 bases lay outside the gene matches. CDR3 sequence: CASSLTDRGYGGYTF. The CDR3 DNA is TGCGCCAGCAGCTTAACCGACAGGGGGTACGGTGGCTACACCTTC.

This chain connects TRBV6-2 or TRBV6-3 to TRBJ1-5, with D hard to call. Per the germline V gene, CDR1 is MNHEY and CDR2 is SVGEGT. V was pared by 6 bases and J by 5 bases, with 8 bases between. This CDR3 comprises 12 residues. Written as DNA, the CDR3 is TGTGCCAGCAGCAAACAAGATCAGCCCCAGCATTTT. Protein sequence: CASSKQDQPQHF.

The chain is built from TRBV19 and TRBJ2-1, with D tentatively TRBD2 (5 bases). Trimming removed 5 bases at V and 0 bases at J, with 14 bases between. Germline CDR1 reads LNHDA; CDR2 reads SQIVND (reference sequence). This CDR3 has 16 residues. In DNA form, the CDR3 reads TGTGCCAGTAGTTCACTCAGTGCGGGCTCCTACAATGAGCAGTTCTTC. Protein: CASSSLSAGSYNEQFF.